The 9 T cell receptor beta chains presented below share a single source sample, sequenced in a study of blood T cell repertoires in COVID-19. Clones were read by immunoSEQ multiplex PCR, and TCRdb kept only the in-frame ones, dropping some. The sample has 140,000 to 150,000 clones; 80% to 90% are singletons. Input material: peripheral blood. The receptors originated from a man in his 60s with active or convalescent COVID-19.

V gene TRBV7-3 combines with J gene TRBJ2-3; D remains ambiguous. V lost 1 base, J lost 3 bases, and 5 bases lay in between. The CDR3 is 13 amino acids. Germline CDR1 and CDR2: SGHTA and FQGTGA. For the CDR3, the DNA is TGTGCCAGCAGCTTAATGAGGACAGATACGCAGTATTTT. This codes for CASSLMRTDTQYF.

This chain joins TRBV9 and TRBJ2-3, with 7 positions matching TRBD1. This CDR3 has 18 amino acids. J lost 0 bases, V lost 3 bases, and 13 bases had no gene match. Germline loops: CDR1 SGDLS, CDR2 YYNGEE. For the CDR3, the DNA is TGTGCCAGCAGCGCAACCGACAGGGCCCTAGGAAGCACAGATACGCAGTATTTT. It translates to CASSATDRALGSTDTQYF.

The rearrangement uses TRBV27 and TRBJ1-1; 8 bases agree with TRBD1. This CDR3 contains 14 residues. The J segment lost 8 bases and the V segment lost 7 bases, leaving 12 bases of the junction unmatched. Germline V CDR1 and CDR2: MNHEY, SMNVEV (reference sequence). Written as DNA, the CDR3 is TGTGCCAGCACCCCGCCGCGTGGACAGGGAGAAGCTTTCTTT. It yields the protein CASTPPRGQGEAFF.

CDR3 DNA: TGTGCCAGCAAAGGGGACAGAACTCGGGAGCAGTACTTC. Protein product: CASKGDRTREQYF. The chain links TRBV6-5 to TRBJ2-7; 7 nucleotides line up with TRBD1. V was clipped by 7 bases and J by 7 bases; unmatched bases: 10. Germline-derived CDR1 and CDR2 are MNHEY and SVGAGI. The CDR3 runs 13 residues.

The rearrangement links TRBV28 to TRBJ1-5; 7 bases line up with TRBD1. Looked up from germline, CDR1 is MDHEN and CDR2 is SYDVKM. V dropped 5 bases and J dropped 10; count of bases not matched to a gene: 8. The CDR3 length is 13 residues. CDR3 sequence: CASSPPQGDPQHF. The CDR3 coding sequence is TGTGCCAGCAGTCCACCTCAGGGGGATCCCCAGCATTTT.

This chain links TRBV7-9 with TRBJ1-3; tentative D call: TRBD1 (5 bases). Trimming took off 2 bases at V and 0 bases at J, with 5 bases between the two ends. The CDR3 spans 14 residues. CDR1 and CDR2 from the germline V gene are SEHNR and FQNEAQ (reference sequence). CDR3 nucleotide sequence: TGTGCCAGCAGCTTAAGGGGCTCTGGAAACACCATATATTTT. It codes for CASSLRGSGNTIYF.

The chain carries TRBV12-3 or TRBV12-4 and TRBJ1-5, with D uncertain. V lost 1 base and J 11 bases, leaving 9 bases between the germline ends. This CDR3 region has 12 residues. Here the CDR3 DNA reads TGTGCCAGCAGTTTAGTAGCGTTAGCCCAGCATTTT. Translated: CASSLVALAQHF.

This chain uses TRBV5-4 with TRBJ1-2, with a weak D call TRBD1 (5 bases). From germline, CDR1 is SGHNT and CDR2 YYREEE (reference sequence). Trimming took 3 bases from V and 6 from J, leaving 21 bases between them. The CDR3 spans 16 residues. The CDR3 coding sequence is TGTGCCAGCAGCTCCCCGGGAGGGGTCCCGTCTGATGGCTACACCTTC. Translation: CASSSPGGVPSDGYTF.

This sequence joins TRBV19 and TRBJ1-3; possible D gene TRBD1, 6 bases. V lost 6 bases and J lost 0, with 9 bases in between. CDR3 size: 14 residues. From germline, CDR1 is LNHDA and CDR2 SQIVND (reference sequence). This chain's CDR3 is CASRTGDSGNTIYF. As DNA, the CDR3 is TGTGCCAGTAGGACAGGCGACTCTGGAAACACCATATATTTT.